The 18 T cell receptor beta chains below were found in one sample sequenced in a study of radiation and T cells in renal cell carcinoma. Produced via immunoSEQ multiplex PCR; TCRdb's table is partial and in-frame only. The profile shows approximately 85,000 clones, roughly nine tenths of them singletons. Stated time point: blood 4 weeks post-SBRT, at nephrectomy. Noted treatment: 15 Gy SBRT to primary tumor, nephrectomy 4 weeks later. The material sequenced was blood, taken from a patient whose treatment included radiotherapy and nephrectomy. Receptors originate from a woman in her 70s with renal cell carcinoma.

The gene calls are TRBV7-2 and TRBJ2-7; a weak D match, TRBD1 (5 bases). CDR1 SGHTA and CDR2 FQGNSA come from the germline V gene. The CDR3 sequence is 12 residues long. V gave up 5 bases and J gave up 2 bases, with 7 bases separating them. The CDR3 protein is CASSQGAYEQYF. The CDR3 DNA is TGTGCCAGCAGCCAGGGTGCCTACGAGCAGTACTTC.

As to this clone: Compared with germline, one end of the junction differs, possibly owing to a read error. The chain carries TRBV7-7 and TRBJ2-3; D gene uncertain. This CDR3 comprises 13 residues. Germline CDR1 SSHAT, CDR2 FNYEAQ (reference sequence). Here the CDR3 reads CASSLEWSDTQYF. The CDR3 bases are TGTGCTAGCAGCTTAGAGTGGTCGGATACGCAGTATTTT.

The genes are TRBV7-9 and TRBJ2-7; 7 positions agree with TRBD1. Germline CDR1 SEHNR, CDR2 FQNEAQ (reference sequence). This CDR3 region has 14 residues. V was clipped by 2 bases and J by 3 bases; unmatched bases: 4. The CDR3 spells CASSLNSGGYEQYF. The CDR3 DNA is TGTGCCAGCAGCTTAAACTCAGGGGGCTACGAGCAGTACTTC.

This clone was detected a few times. The J gene is TRBJ2-7, the V gene TRBV7-8; D might be TRBD1 (5 bases). V was cut by 0 bases and J by 6 bases, with 21 bases left in between. The CDR3 spans 17 residues. Germline CDR1 and CDR2: SGHVS and FQNEAQ. CDR3 region: CASSLALRVKVGAEQYF. CDR3 DNA sequence: TGTGCCAGCAGCTTAGCGCTCCGAGTCAAGGTTGGGGCCGAGCAGTACTTC.

This chain links TRBV11-2 with TRBJ2-7; D uncertain. The V end was cut by 0 bases, the J end by 2 bases, with 11 bases between. The CDR3 contains 15 residues. CDR1 is SGHAT, CDR2 FQNNGV, per germline. This chain's CDR3 is CASSLDQVGTYEQYF. The CDR3, as DNA: TGTGCCAGCAGCTTAGACCAAGTAGGGACCTACGAGCAGTACTTC.

The rearrangement links TRBV11-2 to TRBJ2-1; 7 nucleotides match TRBD2. CDR1 is SGHAT, CDR2 FQNNGV, per germline. The CDR3 contains 16 residues. Germline trimming cut 0 bases from V and 3 bases from J; bases unmatched to any gene: 5. CDR3 protein: CASSLDPGLLYNEQFF. The CDR3 nucleotides are TGTGCCAGCAGCTTAGACCCGGGACTACTCTACAATGAGCAGTTCTTC. The full variable domain, completed using reference TRBV11-2 and TRBJ2-1, is EAGVAQSPRYKIIEKRQSVAFWCNPISGHATLYWYQQILGQGPKLLIQFQNNGVVDDSQLPKDRFSAERLKGVDSTLKIQPAKLEDSAVYLCASSLDPGLLYNEQFFGPGTRLTVL.

The chain carries TRBV27 and TRBJ1-5; D may be TRBD1 (5 bases). Per the germline V gene, CDR1 is MNHEY and CDR2 is SMNVEV (reference sequence). Trimming removed 6 bases from V and 3 bases from J, with 12 bases in between. The CDR3 covers 14 residues. CDR3 loop: CASRFAQVNQPQHF. The CDR3 DNA follows: TGTGCCAGCAGATTTGCACAGGTCAATCAGCCCCAGCATTTT.

V is TRBV5-1 and J is TRBJ1-2; TRBD1 matches 9 bases. Germline V gene lookup returns CDR1 SGHRS and CDR2 YFSETQ. V shed 3 bases, J shed 2 bases, and the junction held 2 bases outside the gene matches. The CDR3 length is 14 residues. The CDR3 here is CASSSTGGNYGYTF. Written as DNA, the CDR3 is TGCGCCAGCAGCTCCACAGGGGGCAACTATGGCTACACCTTC.

The V gene is TRBV7-9, the J gene TRBJ2-7; 8 positions match TRBD1. Per germline, CDR1 SEHNR and CDR2 FQNEAQ (reference sequence). This CDR3 has 14 residues. Unmatched junction bases numbered 8, after V lost 3 bases and J lost 7 bases. CDR3 bases: TGTGCCAGCAGCTTGTCTTCCAGGGGGCGAGAGCAGTACTTC. It specifies CASSLSSRGREQYF. The whole variable domain, filled in from reference TRBV7-9 and TRBJ2-7, reads DTGVSQNPRHKITKRGQNVTFRCDPISEHNRLYWYRQTLGQGPEFLTYFQNEAQLEKSRLLSDRFSAERPKGSFSTLEIQRTEQGDSAMYLCASSLSSRGREQYFGPGTRLTVT.

This chain joins TRBV14 and TRBJ2-7; D is ambiguous. This CDR3 region has 14 residues. V was clipped by 0 bases and J by 2 bases, with 8 bases between them. Germline loops: CDR1 SGHDN, CDR2 FVKESK. The CDR3 coding sequence is TGTGCCAGCAGCCAAGAGGGTGGTACCTACGAGCAGTACTTC. This translates into CASSQEGGTYEQYF.

The rearrangement joins TRBV7-9 to TRBJ2-5; TRBD2 matches at 7 bases. Germline V lookup: CDR1 SEHNR, CDR2 FQNEAQ (reference sequence). This CDR3 is 15 amino acids long. V lost 2 bases, J lost 5 bases, and 8 bases stayed unmatched. The CDR3 coding sequence is TGTGCCAGCAGCTTATGGGCCCGGCGGGAGGAGACCCAGTACTTC. Encoded protein: CASSLWARREETQYF.

The V and J genes are TRBV7-8 and TRBJ2-7; 8 positions agree with TRBD1. This CDR3 is built from 13 residues. Germline CDR1 is SGHVS and CDR2 is FQNEAQ. Trimming cost V 5 bases and J 7 bases; bases outside gene matches: 7. In DNA, the CDR3 is TGTGCCAGCAGCCAGGACAGGGTAATTGAGCAGTACTTC. Residues: CASSQDRVIEQYF.

The rearrangement joins TRBV11-2 to TRBJ2-6; D call uncertain. Deletions cut 7 bases from V and 1 base from J, with 2 bases between. CDR3 length: 12 amino acids. Germline CDR1 and CDR2: SGHAT and FQNNGV. The CDR3: CASNSGANVLTF. In DNA, the CDR3 is TGTGCCAGCAATTCTGGGGCCAACGTCCTGACTTTC.

The chain joins TRBV30 to TRBJ1-1, with D perhaps matching TRBD1 (6 bases). Germline V gene sequence: CDR1 GTSNPN, CDR2 SVGIG (reference sequence). Trimming stripped 0 bases from V and 6 bases from J, with 20 bases between. This CDR3 spans 16 amino acids. CDR3 nucleotides: TGTGCCTGGAGTGTAAGGGTTACGGGGGGCGACGCTGAAGCTTTCTTT. Its translation is CAWSVRVTGGDAEAFF.

The CDR3 DNA sequence: TGTGCCAGCAGCCCTCGGCAGGGGCGATTCTCTGGAAACACCATATATTTT. Its translation is CASSPRQGRFSGNTIYF. This rearrangement joins TRBV7-2 to TRBJ1-3; tentatively, D is TRBD1 (6 bases). Germline V lookup: CDR1 SGHTA, CDR2 FQGNSA. The CDR3 is made up of 17 amino acids. Trimming removed 5 bases from V and 0 bases from J, with 17 bases in between.

The genes are TRBV6-5 and TRBJ2-7, with no clear D. Deletions cut 3 bases from V and 1 base from J, with 10 bases between. This CDR3 comprises 14 residues. Germline values: CDR1 MNHEY, CDR2 SVGAGI. DNA for the CDR3: TGTGCCAGCAGTTATGTTTCGGCTTCCTACGAGCAGTACTTC. Translation: CASSYVSASYEQYF.

The chain is built from TRBV11-3 and TRBJ2-5; 7 bases match TRBD1. The germline CDR1 and CDR2 sequences are SGHNT and YENEEA. Trimming cost V 3 bases and J 2 bases; bases outside gene matches: 6. There are 15 residues in the CDR3. CDR3 loop: CASSFTGTDQETQYF. DNA of the CDR3: TGTGCCAGCAGCTTCACTGGGACAGATCAAGAGACCCAGTACTTC. The full variable domain, rest sourced from reference TRBV11-3 and TRBJ2-5, is EAGVVQSPRYKIIEKKQPVAFWCNPISGHNTLYWYLQNLGQGPELLIRYENEEAVDDSQLPKDRFSAERLKGVDSTLKIQPAELGDSAVYLCASSFTGTDQETQYFGPGTRLLVL.

The gene calls are TRBV5-4 and TRBJ2-5; TRBD1 agrees at 7 bases. Germline trimming cut 4 bases from V and 0 bases from J; bases unmatched to any gene: 3. This CDR3 spans 14 amino acids. From germline, CDR1 is SGHNT and CDR2 YYREEE (reference sequence). CDR3 nucleotides: TGTGCCAGCAGCCCGGGGACAGACCAAGAGACCCAGTACTTC. Its protein product is CASSPGTDQETQYF.